This T cell receptor (beta chain) appears in the sequencing data of a study of blood T cell repertoires in COVID-19. Per the authors' pipeline: Quantification of nucleated cells was approximated via reference gene primer amplification. Sequencing used immunoSEQ multiplex PCR; TCRdb keeps in-frame clones, though not all of them. V and J calls and clone size come straight from that table; D and trimming were deduced from the DNA. The profile shows some 250,000 clones, approximately 80% of them singletons. As to this clone: The same CDR3 is also encoded by other DNA sequences in this sample.

During active infection, Seattle patients enrolled and were then monitored through disease. The source is a woman of 80 years or more with COVID-19, enrolled during active disease. Material: peripheral blood.

CDR3 DNA: TGTGCCAGCAGCTCGCAGGGGAACACTGAAGCTTTCTTT. Its translation is CASSSQGNTEAFF. V is TRBV7-2 and J is TRBJ1-1, with a possible D match to TRBD1 (5 bases). Germline V CDR1 and CDR2: SGHTA, FQGNSA. The germline V and J ends were trimmed by 4 bases and 1 base, with 7 bases remaining between them. This CDR3 region has 13 residues.